The TCR beta chain described here comes from a study of T cells in Graves' hyperthyroidism and ophthalmopathy. Findings and limits, study-wide: Also found in blood were most expanded thyroid clonotypes above 0.001.

Germline CDR1 is SGHRS and CDR2 is YFSETQ. The CDR3 totals 15 residues. Trimming at V came to 3 bases and at J to 4 bases, leaving 8 bases not matched to a gene. Researchers amplified the TCR beta CDR3 regions from RNA transcripts. TCR CDR3 regions were first amplified by RT-PCR with HTBI primers. TCRdb reanalysed the multiplex PCR reads using MiXCR and keeps one entry per CDR3 protein. The table shows roughly 250,000 distinct CDR3 sequences, with 16% occurring only once. This clonotype has ten or more counts. What it binds is unknown. At least 3 on the Clinical Activity Score was recorded for ophthalmopathy patients, who also had NOSPECS grade at least 4 and duration under 3 months.

This chain uses TRBV5-1 with TRBJ2-5, with 8 nucleotides matching TRBD1. The sequenced sample consisted of blood. The source is a woman between 18 and 29 years old with Graves' ophthalmopathy. The CDR3 region is CASSWGQAFRETQYF. CDR3 nucleotide sequence: TGCGCCAGCAGCTGGGGACAGGCTTTCAGAGAGACCCAGTACTTC.